The 22 T cell receptor beta chains given below trace back to one sample, sequenced in a study of graft-versus-host responses after intestinal transplantation. Only in-frame clones appear in the TCRdb table, and some are missing; sequencing was by immunoSEQ multiplex PCR. Of roughly 85,000 clones listed, around 93% were seen once; the top ten hold 7.6%. Their recognized antigens are unknown. The sequencing here drew on unstimulated CD8+ T cells sorted from spleen or lymph node cells, taken before transplant. Receptors were obtained from a human donor who was the organ donor for an intestinal transplant.

Here the CDR3 reads CASSQVYGYEQYF. In DNA, the CDR3 is TGCGCCAGCAGCCAAGTATACGGGTACGAGCAGTACTTC. The chain employs TRBV4-1 and TRBJ2-7; D remains ambiguous. Germline CDR1 MGHRA, CDR2 YSYEKL. V was pared by 1 base and J by 4 bases, with 8 bases between. This CDR3 comprises 13 residues.

This clone came up once. The genes are TRBV4-1 and TRBJ2-1; D ambiguous. This CDR3 has 13 amino acids. The V and J ends lost 0 bases and 0 bases respectively, with 0 bases between them. The germline V gene encodes CDR1 MGHRA and CDR2 YSYEKL. CDR3 amino acids: CASSQDSYNEQFF. In DNA form, the CDR3 reads TGCGCCAGCAGCCAAGACTCCTACAATGAGCAGTTCTTC.

Written as DNA, the CDR3 is TGCGCCAGCAGATCCCCCGGACAGGGGAATCTCTACAATGAGCAGTTCTTC. This translates into CASRSPGQGNLYNEQFF. The chain recombines TRBV5-1 with TRBJ2-1; TRBD1 matches 9 bases. Germline CDR1 is SGHRS and CDR2 is YFSETQ. This CDR3 is built from 17 residues. The J segment lost 3 bases and the V segment lost 5 bases, leaving 12 bases of the junction unmatched.

CDR3 nucleotides: TGTGCCAGTAGTATATTGGCCAGCTCTGGAAACACCATATATTTT. Translating it yields CASSILASSGNTIYF. The genes are TRBV19 and TRBJ1-3; no firm D call. CDR1 and CDR2 (germline): LNHDA, SQIVND (reference sequence). The length of the CDR3 is 15 residues. V dropped 2 bases and J dropped 0 bases, with 8 bases sitting between them.

The chain couples TRBV19 to TRBJ2-1; 9 bases map to TRBD2. Per the germline V gene, CDR1 is LNHDA and CDR2 is SQIVND (reference sequence). The trim removed 4 bases at V and 6 bases at J, leaving 7 bases unmatched. The CDR3 is made up of 15 amino acids. DNA of the CDR3: TGTGCCAGTAGTAAGCTAGCGGGACCGAGCAATGAGCAGTTCTTC. Protein sequence: CASSKLAGPSNEQFF. Combining the CDR3 with reference TRBV19 and TRBJ2-1 gives the whole variable domain DGGITQSPKYLFRKEGQNVTLSCEQNLNHDAMYWYRQDPGQGLRLIYYSQIVNDFQKGDIAEGYSVSREKKESFPLTVTSAQKNPTAFYLCASSKLAGPSNEQFFGPGTRLTVL.

This rearrangement joins TRBV11-3 to TRBJ2-7, with 7 nucleotides matching TRBD1. The CDR3 is made up of 13 amino acids. The germline V gene has CDR1 SGHNT and CDR2 YENEEA. Trimming cost V 5 bases and J 3 bases; bases outside gene matches: 4. The CDR3 DNA reads TGTGCCAGCAGCGCCCGGGACAGCTACGAGCAGTACTTC. Protein product: CASSARDSYEQYF.

This sequence joins TRBV2 and TRBJ1-1, with 8 nucleotides matching TRBD1. Trimming took 6 bases from V and 0 from J; bases not matched to a gene: 12. CDR1 SNHLY and CDR2 FYNNEI come from the germline V gene. The CDR3 is made up of 17 amino acids. The CDR3 sequence: CASSESNRGGVNTEAFF. Here the CDR3 DNA reads TGTGCCAGCAGCGAAAGCAACAGGGGGGGGGTGAACACTGAAGCTTTCTTT. Combining the CDR3 with reference TRBV2 and TRBJ1-1 gives the whole variable domain EPEVTQTPSHQVTQMGQEVILRCVPISNHLYFYWYRQILGQKVEFLVSFYNNEISEKSEIFDDQFSVERPDGSNFTLKIRSTKLEDSAMYFCASSESNRGGVNTEAFFGQGTRLTVV.

V and J are TRBV21-1 and TRBJ2-7; TRBD2 is taken as the D call from the table, unchecked against the DNA. TRBV21-1 is a documented pseudogene. The CDR3 is made up of 17 amino acids. Written as DNA, the CDR3 is TGTGCCACCCCTAAAATGCTGACTAGCGGGAGAGGCAACGAGCAGTACTTC. This encodes CATPKMLTSGRGNEQYF.

The chain employs TRBV13 and TRBJ1-3; D might be TRBD1 (5 bases). Per the germline V gene, CDR1 is PRHDT and CDR2 is FYEKMQ (reference sequence). V gave up 3 bases and J gave up 0 bases, with 9 bases separating them. This CDR3 has 15 amino acids. CDR3 nucleotide sequence: TGTGCCAGCAGCTTTCGGGGCCACTCTGGAAACACCATATATTTT. Its protein product is CASSFRGHSGNTIYF.

The rearrangement links TRBV6-1 to TRBJ1-2; D not certain. The CDR3 has 15 amino acids. V lost 3 bases and J 0 bases, leaving 11 bases between the germline ends. CDR1 is MNHNS and CDR2 is SASEGT in the germline V gene. This CDR3 is CASSDDFRANYGYTF. The CDR3 DNA follows: TGTGCCAGCAGTGACGACTTTAGGGCTAACTATGGCTACACCTTC.

The CDR3 sequence is CASSQAGMSGINYGYTF. The CDR3 DNA reads as TGCGCCAGCAGCCAAGCGGGAATGTCTGGGATTAACTATGGCTACACCTTC. The rearrangement links TRBV4-1 to TRBJ1-2; D is undetermined. V lost 1 base, J lost 1 base, and 16 bases lay in between. Germline V gives CDR1 MGHRA, CDR2 YSYEKL. This CDR3 is 17 amino acids long.

The J gene is TRBJ2-1, the V gene TRBV19, with 7 bases aligning to TRBD2. Germline V gene sequence: CDR1 LNHDA, CDR2 SQIVND (reference sequence). CDR3 length: 15 amino acids. With 3 bases clipped from V and 7 bases from J, the junction kept 9 bases outside the gene matches. CDR3 DNA: TGTGCCAGTAGTATCGACGGCGGGAGTATTAATGAGCAGTTCTTC. It translates to CASSIDGGSINEQFF.

This CDR3 is CASSGGQTTEAFF. CDR3 DNA sequence: TGTGCCAGCAGCGGTGGACAGACCACTGAAGCTTTCTTT. The V and J genes are TRBV9 and TRBJ1-1, with D perhaps matching TRBD1 (6 bases). The V and J ends lost 3 bases and 4 bases respectively, with 10 bases between them. This CDR3 has 13 residues. The V gene's germline CDR1 is SGDLS and CDR2 YYNGEE.

The V call is TRBV7-2, the J call TRBJ2-7, with 12 positions matching TRBD2. With V trimmed by 5 bases and J by 3 bases, 8 bases remained unmatched. This CDR3 spans 16 amino acids. Germline V gene sequence: CDR1 SGHTA, CDR2 FQGNSA. The CDR3 reads CASSPSGLAGIYEQYF. The CDR3 DNA reads as TGTGCCAGCAGCCCAAGCGGACTAGCGGGAATCTACGAGCAGTACTTC.

The rearrangement links TRBV5-1 to TRBJ2-7; no definite D call. The length of the CDR3 is 14 residues. The germline V and J ends were trimmed by 5 bases and 0 bases, with 12 bases remaining between them. The germline CDR1 and CDR2 sequences are SGHRS and YFSETQ. The CDR3 is CASSRPPISYEQYF. In DNA form, the CDR3 reads TGCGCCAGCAGTCGACCCCCCATCTCCTACGAGCAGTACTTC.

As to this clone: Other DNA sequences in the sample encode the same CDR3. The rearrangement links TRBV30 to TRBJ2-7; D not certain. The CDR3 extends over 12 amino acids. CDR1 is GTSNPN and CDR2 is SVGIG in the germline V gene (reference sequence). With 0 bases removed from V and 3 bases from J, the gap between germline ends came to 6 bases. The CDR3 DNA reads as TGTGCCTGGAGTGTTGTTAGCTACGAGCAGTACTTC. Protein: CAWSVVSYEQYF.

The J gene is TRBJ1-1, the V gene TRBV7-9, with D possibly TRBD1 on 5 matching bases. This CDR3 region has 16 residues. Germline V CDR1 and CDR2: SEHNR, FQNEAQ (reference sequence). The ends were cut back, 4 bases at V and 0 bases at J, with 15 bases in the middle. CDR3 region: CASSSTPDKMNTEAFF. CDR3 nucleotides: TGTGCCAGCAGCTCCACCCCGGACAAAATGAACACTGAAGCTTTCTTT. The whole variable domain, filled in from reference TRBV7-9 and TRBJ1-1, reads DTGVSQNPRHKITKRGQNVTFRCDPISEHNRLYWYRQTLGQGPEFLTYFQNEAQLEKSRLLSDRFSAERPKGSFSTLEIQRTEQGDSAMYLCASSSTPDKMNTEAFFGQGTRLTVV.

The chain links TRBV9 to TRBJ2-6, with D perhaps TRBD1 (5 bases). The CDR3 loop spans 13 amino acids. Deletions cut 4 bases from V and 7 bases from J, with 9 bases between. Germline V CDR1 and CDR2: SGDLS, YYNGEE. The CDR3 nucleotides are TGTGCCAGCAGCCCCCAGGGAGCCAACGTCCTGACTTTC. Translation gives CASSPQGANVLTF.

The chain uses TRBV12-5 and TRBJ1-4; D not certain. The CDR3 contains 13 residues. The ends were cut back, 5 bases at V and 8 bases at J, with 12 bases in the middle. In germline, CDR1 is LGHNT, CDR2 FRNRAP. CDR3 DNA: TGTGCTAGTGGTCCCGCCCGTGAGGAAAAACTGTTTTTT. It translates to CASGPAREEKLFF.

DNA of the CDR3: TGTGCCGTTAGACAGTACTACGAGCAGTACTTC. It codes for CAVRQYYEQYF. This rearrangement joins TRBV6-1 to TRBJ2-7; tentatively, D is TRBD1 (5 bases). Trimming took 11 bases from V and 3 from J, leaving 11 bases between them. The CDR3 covers 11 residues. CDR1 MNHNS and CDR2 SASEGT come from the germline V gene.

Written as DNA, the CDR3 is TGTGCCAGTAGTTCAGGGCGGCTGGGGGAATTTACTAACTATGGCTACACCTTC. This gives the protein CASSSGRLGEFTNYGYTF. The J gene is TRBJ1-2, the V gene TRBV19; weak D call: TRBD1 (5 bases). Germline CDR1 is LNHDA and CDR2 is SQIVND (reference sequence). The CDR3 covers 18 residues. Trimming removed 5 bases at V and 0 bases at J, with 22 bases between.

V is TRBV6-5 and J is TRBJ2-1; D unclear. V was cut by 5 bases and J by 3 bases, with 5 bases left in between. The CDR3 is 12 residues long. Germline V CDR1 and CDR2: MNHEY, SVGAGI. CDR3 in amino acids: CASSDRYNEQFF. CDR3 nucleotides: TGTGCCAGCAGTGACCGCTACAATGAGCAGTTCTTC.